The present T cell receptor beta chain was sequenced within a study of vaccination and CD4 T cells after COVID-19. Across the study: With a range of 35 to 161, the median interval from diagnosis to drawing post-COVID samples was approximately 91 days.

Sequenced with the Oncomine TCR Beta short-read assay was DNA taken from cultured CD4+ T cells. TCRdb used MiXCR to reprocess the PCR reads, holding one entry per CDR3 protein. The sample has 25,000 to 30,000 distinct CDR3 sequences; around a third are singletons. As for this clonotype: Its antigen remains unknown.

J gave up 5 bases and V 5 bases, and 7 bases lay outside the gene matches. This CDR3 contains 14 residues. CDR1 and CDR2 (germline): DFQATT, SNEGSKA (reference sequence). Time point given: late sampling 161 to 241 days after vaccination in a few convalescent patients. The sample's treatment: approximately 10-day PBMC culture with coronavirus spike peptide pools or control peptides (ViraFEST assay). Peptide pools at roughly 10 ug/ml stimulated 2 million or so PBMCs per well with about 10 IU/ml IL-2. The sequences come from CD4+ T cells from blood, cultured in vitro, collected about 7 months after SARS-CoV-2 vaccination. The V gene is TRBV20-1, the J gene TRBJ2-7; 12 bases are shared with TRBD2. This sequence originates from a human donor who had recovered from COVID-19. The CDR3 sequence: CSAHTSGRSHEQYF. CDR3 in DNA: TGCAGTGCTCACACTAGCGGGAGGTCCCACGAGCAGTACTTC.